This entry is about one T cell receptor beta chain. This sample was taken from a study of blood T cell repertoires in COVID-19. Across the study: COVID-19 samples, acute and convalescent, were from the United States, Italy and Spain. Nucleic acid was either cDNA or gDNA, and it came from T cells, B-cell-depleted T cells, or PBMCs.

In the source study's methods: For nucleated cells, counts were estimated from reference gene primer amplification. The data were produced by immunoSEQ multiplex PCR, yet TCRdb's version contains in-frame clones alone and is incomplete. That table gives V, J and clone size, and the DNA gave D and trimming. The repertoire holds 75,000 to 90,000 clones, with 80% to 90% as singletons. The CDR3 extends over 16 amino acids. CDR1 and CDR2 from the germline V gene are MNHEY and SVGAGI. The V gene end was trimmed by 1 base and the J gene end by 1 base; junction bases not matched to a gene: 6. The source of this sequence is an older man with acute or convalescent COVID-19. Material for sequencing was peripheral blood. The chain joins TRBV6-5 to TRBJ2-7; 8 positions match TRBD2. CDR3 sequence (DNA): TGTGCCAGCAGTTACTATCGGGCGGGAGGATCCTACGAGCAGTACTTC. Translated: CASSYYRAGGSYEQYF.